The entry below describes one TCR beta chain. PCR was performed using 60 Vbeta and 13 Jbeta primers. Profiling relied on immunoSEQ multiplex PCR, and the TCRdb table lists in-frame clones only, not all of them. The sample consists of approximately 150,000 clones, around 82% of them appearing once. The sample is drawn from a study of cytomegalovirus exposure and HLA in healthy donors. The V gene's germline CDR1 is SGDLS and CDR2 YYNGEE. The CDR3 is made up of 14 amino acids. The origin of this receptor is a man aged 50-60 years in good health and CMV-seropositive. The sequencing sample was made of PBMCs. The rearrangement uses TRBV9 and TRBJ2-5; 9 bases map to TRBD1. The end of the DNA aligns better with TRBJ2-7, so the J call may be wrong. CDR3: CASSPWTGDYEQYF. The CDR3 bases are TGTGCCAGCAGCCCATGGACAGGGGACTACGAGCAGTACTTC.